These T cell receptor beta chains were read from a single sample in a study of molecular identifiers for immune sequencing clone quantification. One entry per CDR3 protein results from TCRdb running MiXCR on the PCR reads. The table shows nearly 650,000 distinct CDR3 sequences, with approximately 24% occurring only once. What was sequenced was naive CD8+ T cells from blood, with Jurkat cell RNA spiked in. The receptors stem from a human donor in good health. Some libraries in this study had Jurkat cell RNA spiked in. CDR3s include the opening cysteine and the closing phenylalanine or tryptophan. Each record gives: D gene, J gene, clone size, V gene, CDR3 DNA, CDR3 protein. D genes are given only for firm matches. Clone size appears in some rows only: once, few, many, or a class for an expanded clone.

>TRBD2|TRBJ2-5|many|TRBV7-2
TGTGCCAGCAGCTCCACTAGCGGGAGGGCCGGTGAGACCCAGTACTTC
CASSSTSGRAGETQYF
>TRBD1|TRBJ2-3|NA|TRBV5-6
TGTGCCAGCAGCCAGGGACAGAGCACAGATACGCAGTATTTT
CASSQGQSTDTQYF
>NA|TRBJ1-2|NA|TRBV3-1
TGTGCCAGCAGCTGGCAGATAAACTATGGCTACACCTTC
CASSWQINYGYTF
>TRBD1|TRBJ1-6|NA|TRBV4-1
TGCGCCAGCAGCCAAGCCGGGACAGGGTTCACCGGCTCCTATAATTCACCCCTCCACTTT
CASSQAGTGFTGSYNSPLHF
>NA|TRBJ2-7|many|TRBV27
TGTGCCAGCAGTTTATTTGGGGAGTCCTACGAGCAGTACTTC
CASSLFGESYEQYF
>NA|TRBJ1-2|few|TRBV9
TGTGCCAGCAGCCCACCCGGCCCCAGCTATGGCTACACCTTC
CASSPPGPSYGYTF
>TRBD2|TRBJ2-3|NA|TRBV11-2
TGTGCCAGCAGCTTAGTACCCCTAGGGCGGGAGGGTGCAGATACGCAGTATTTT
CASSLVPLGREGADTQYF
>NA|TRBJ1-1|few|TRBV30
TGTGCCTTGATGACGCATCCGGGGACTGAAGCTTTCTTT
CALMTHPGTEAFF
>NA|TRBJ2-2|few|TRBV27
TGTGCCAGCAGTGGGGCTGGGAACACCGGGGAGCTGTTTTTT
CASSGAGNTGELFF
>NA|TRBJ1-4|few|TRBV19
TGTGCCAGTAGTCCAAGGACAGCAACTAATGAAAAACTGTTTTTT
CASSPRTATNEKLFF
>TRBD2|TRBJ2-1|many|TRBV29-1
TGCAGCGTTGAAATAGCGGGGACATACAATGAGCAGTTCTTC
CSVEIAGTYNEQFF
>TRBD2|TRBJ2-2|NA|TRBV20-1
TGCAGTGCCAATAGCGGGCTCACCGGGGAGCTGTTTTTT
CSANSGLTGELFF
>NA|TRBJ2-3|few|TRBV19
TGTGCCAGTAGTATGGTGATCGCAGATACGCAGTATTTT
CASSMVIADTQYF
>NA|TRBJ1-1|many|TRBV3-1
TGTGCCAGCAGCCAAGACCGGGGGGGCCCTGAAGCTTTCTTT
CASSQDRGGPEAFF
>NA|TRBJ1-1|NA|TRBV29-1
TGCAGCGTTGTGCGGGATGGGAACACTGAAGCTTTCTTT
CSVVRDGNTEAFF
>TRBD1|TRBJ1-5|few|TRBV6-1
TGTGCCAGCGATACCGGGACAGTCTATAGCAATCAGCCCCAGCATTTT
CASDTGTVYSNQPQHF
>NA|TRBJ2-7|NA|TRBV6-6
TGTGCCAGCACCCGGGACACCTCTTTTGAGCAGTACTTC
CASTRDTSFEQYF
>TRBD2|TRBJ2-3|NA|TRBV27
TGTGCCGGCAGTATTCTTTCTAGCGGGAGGGGCACAGATACGCAGTATTTT
CAGSILSSGRGTDTQYF
>TRBD1|TRBJ2-7|few|TRBV19
TGTGCCAGCCCGGGACAGAGCTCCTACGAGCAGTACTTC
CASPGQSSYEQYF
>NA|TRBJ2-7|few|TRBV7-9
TGTGCCAGCAGCCACGGGAGCGAGCAGTACTTC
CASSHGSEQYF
>NA|TRBJ2-5|many|TRBV14
TGTGCCAGCAGCCAAGATTGGGGGGAAGAGACCCAGTACTTC
CASSQDWGEETQYF
>TRBD2|TRBJ2-3|many|TRBV28
TGTGCCAGCAGTTTACCGGGGTCCGATGAGCGGGGCCCCCACCTCACAGATACGCAGTATTTT
CASSLPGSDERGPHLTDTQYF
>TRBD2|TRBJ2-5|many|TRBV6-2/TRBV6-3
TGTGCCAGCAGCGATGTGATGGCGGGGGACCAAGAGACCCAGTACTTC
CASSDVMAGDQETQYF
>NA|TRBJ2-5|NA|TRBV6-6
TGTGCCAGCAGTCTCAAGACATTCCAAGAGGCCCAGTACTTC
CASSLKTFQEAQYF
>NA|TRBJ2-2|few|TRBV7-6
TGTGCCAGCAGCGGCGCGCCCGGGAAGAACACCGGGGAGCTGTTTTTT
CASSGAPGKNTGELFF
>NA|TRBJ1-3|many|TRBV14
TGTGCCAGCAGCCAAGATTTCGGATTAAACACCATATATTTT
CASSQDFGLNTIYF
>NA|TRBJ2-2|NA|TRBV2
TGTGCCAGCAGTGCACCGGGTTGGGACACCGGGGAGCTGTTTTTT
CASSAPGWDTGELFF
>NA|TRBJ2-3|NA|TRBV12-3/TRBV12-4
TGTGCCAGCAGTTTATCCAGGGAACTCACAGATACGCAGTATTTT
CASSLSRELTDTQYF
>TRBD2|TRBJ2-3|NA|TRBV28
TGTGCCAGCAGTTCCACCGGGACTAGCGGGAGCGTTACGCAGTATTTT
CASSSTGTSGSVTQYF
>TRBD2|TRBJ2-3|few|TRBV14
TGTGCCAGCAGCCAAGATTTTCCTAGCGGGGGGTACACAGATACGCAGTATTTT
CASSQDFPSGGYTDTQYF
>NA|TRBJ2-1|many|TRBV5-1
TGCGCCAGCAGCGGGACGGATGAGCGGCAGTTCTTC
CASSGTDERQFF
>NA|TRBJ2-7|many|TRBV7-9
TGTGCCAGCAGCCGAGGGACCGAGGAGCAGTACTTC
CASSRGTEEQYF
>NA|TRBJ2-2|many|TRBV6-2/TRBV6-3
TGTGCCAGTCTGGTCCCGACCGGGGAGCTGTTTTTT
CASLVPTGELFF
>NA|TRBJ1-2|few|TRBV6-2/TRBV6-3
TGTGCCAGCAGGTGGACGCTTGTGGACGAAGGCTACACCTTC
CASRWTLVDEGYTF
>TRBD1|TRBJ1-1|NA|TRBV7-9
TGTGCCAGCAGCATAACGCGGACAGGCTCACTAAGGGGGGGGACTGAAGCTTTCTTT
CASSITRTGSLRGGTEAFF
>TRBD1|TRBJ1-1|few|TRBV13
TGTGCCAGCAGTTCCCTCAACGACAGGGGGATAGGTGGGTACACTGAAGCTTTCTTT
CASSSLNDRGIGGYTEAFF
>NA|TRBJ1-2|NA|TRBV14
TGTGCCAGCAGCCAAGAAGGGCCGACGATGTATGGCTACACCTTC
CASSQEGPTMYGYTF
>NA|TRBJ2-1|many|TRBV13
TGTGCCAGCAGCTTAAGGCCTGAAGACAATGAGCAGTTCTTC
CASSLRPEDNEQFF
>NA|TRBJ2-7|many|TRBV5-1
TGCGCCAGCAGGGAAGTTAGCTCCTACGAGCAGTACTTC
CASREVSSYEQYF
>NA|TRBJ1-1|NA|TRBV7-9
TGTGCCAGCAGCTCGGGGGCCACTGAAGCTTCCTTT
CASSSGATEASF
>NA|TRBJ1-6|NA|TRBV27
TGTGCCAGCAGTTTATTCGGGACGGAGAGCTCCTATAATTCACCCCTCCACTTT
CASSLFGTESSYNSPLHF
>NA|TRBJ2-5|many|TRBV6-6
TGTGCCAGCAGTTACTCGACTGGGGGGGCGGAAGAGACCCAGTACTTC
CASSYSTGGAEETQYF
>TRBD1|TRBJ2-2|NA|TRBV30
TGTGCCTGGACAGGGACAGTGAACACCGGGGAGCTGTTTTTT
CAWTGTVNTGELFF
>TRBD1|TRBJ2-7|NA|TRBV4-1
TGCGCCAGCAGCCAAGAAACCATCCGGGACAGGGGACGCTACGAGCAGTACTTC
CASSQETIRDRGRYEQYF
>NA|TRBJ1-1|NA|TRBV30
TGTGCCTGGAGTGGCGGGACGTACTGCTTCTTT
CAWSGGTYCFF
>NA|TRBJ2-7|NA|TRBV19
TGTGCCAGTAAGCGCCGGGACACCGACTACGAGCAGTACTTC
CASKRRDTDYEQYF
>NA|TRBJ1-5|few|TRBV6-5
TGTGCCAGCAGTTACTCGGCGGTAACGTATAGCAATCAGCCCCAGCATTTT
CASSYSAVTYSNQPQHF
>NA|TRBJ2-7|many|TRBV6-1
TGTGCCAGCAGCCCTTGGGAGACGGACTACGAGCAGTACTTC
CASSPWETDYEQYF
>NA|TRBJ2-7|many|TRBV19
TGTGCCAGTGCCGGGGCTACCTACGAGCAGTACTTC
CASAGATYEQYF
>NA|TRBJ1-5|many|TRBV4-1
TGTGCCAGCAGCCAAGACAGGAATCAGCCCCAGCATTTT
CASSQDRNQPQHF
>NA|TRBJ1-4|many|TRBV23-1
TGCGCCAGCAGTCTAGGTCGGATGGCATGGCAAACTAATGAAAAACTGTTTTTT
CASSLGRMAWQTNEKLFF
>NA|TRBJ2-3|many|TRBV14
TGTGCCAGCAGCCAGGCCCTGACAGTTTCAGCAGATACGCAGTATTTT
CASSQALTVSADTQYF
>TRBD1|TRBJ2-1|many|TRBV7-2
TGTGCCAGCAGCTCACATATATCCGGGACAGGGTTTATGAATGAGCAGTTCTTC
CASSSHISGTGFMNEQFF